One and the same sample provided the 28 T cell receptor beta chains below, sequenced in a study of blood T cell repertoires in COVID-19 (dated by TCRdb to the early 2020s). The library came from the immunoSEQ multiplex PCR assay. TCRdb provides this immuneACCESS table in a form limited to in-frame rearrangements. Some clones are lacking; in checked studies, under half of them reflect an unresolved V gene, and why the rest are absent is not known. The sample has fewer than 50,000 clones on record, over 75% of them singletons. More than 30% of the sample belongs to the ten largest clones. Sequencing input: peripheral blood. Receptors originate from an elderly man with active or convalescent COVID-19.

This clone came up once. The rearrangement uses TRBV10-1 and TRBJ1-5, with D hard to call. Germline assignment: CDR1 WNHNN and CDR2 SYGVQD (reference sequence). The CDR3 has 13 amino acids. The V end lost 11 bases, the J end lost 4 bases, and 15 bases lay between the germline ends. CDR3 sequence (DNA): TGCGCCGGGAGGGCAGCAAGAAATCAGCCCCAGCATTTT. Its translation is CAGRAARNQPQHF.

The rearrangement uses TRBV28 and TRBJ2-7; the match to TRBD2 covers 8 bases. CDR1 and CDR2 (germline): MDHEN, SYDVKM. Trimming cost V 6 bases and J 2 bases; bases outside gene matches: 6. The CDR3 has 14 residues. The CDR3 region is CASRTGTSAYEQYF. DNA of the CDR3: TGTGCCAGCAGGACCGGGACTAGTGCCTACGAGCAGTACTTC.

This chain uses TRBV27 with TRBJ2-3, with 8 bases matching TRBD2. J lost 0 bases, V lost 2 bases, and 4 bases had no gene match. CDR1 is MNHEY, CDR2 SMNVEV, per germline (reference sequence). CDR3 size: 16 residues. The CDR3 region is CASSLHGRGSTDTQYF. The CDR3 nucleotides are TGTGCCAGCAGTTTACACGGGAGGGGAAGCACAGATACGCAGTATTTT.

The chain has TRBV7-8 and TRBJ2-2, with D maybe TRBD2 (5 bases). CDR1 SGHVS and CDR2 FQNEAQ come from the germline V gene. Trimming stripped 1 base from V and 4 bases from J, with 10 bases between. CDR3 length equals 15 residues. The chain's CDR3 is CASSLDRTATGELFF. The CDR3 DNA sequence: TGTGCCAGCAGCTTAGACCGGACTGCCACCGGGGAGCTGTTTTTT. Drawing the rest from reference TRBV7-8 and TRBJ2-2, the complete variable domain is GAGVSQSPRYKVAKRGQDVALRCDPISGHVSLFWYQQALGQGPEFLTYFQNEAQLDKSGLPSDRFFAERPEGSVSTLKIQRTQQEDSAVYLCASSLDRTATGELFFGEGSRLTVL.

This chain joins TRBV7-8 and TRBJ1-5; TRBD1 is a possible D gene (6 bases). Looked up from germline, CDR1 is SGHVS and CDR2 is FQNEAQ. This CDR3 region has 16 residues. V was pared by 5 bases and J by 0 bases, with 14 bases between. The CDR3 sequence is CASSARTVYSNQPQHF. In DNA form, the CDR3 reads TGTGCCAGCAGCGCCCGGACAGTGTATAGCAATCAGCCCCAGCATTTT.

This chain joins TRBV5-1 and TRBJ2-1; the match to TRBD2 covers 13 bases. The CDR3 extends over 16 amino acids. Germline V gene data show CDR1 as SGHRS and CDR2 as YFSETQ. The trim removed 4 bases at V and 9 bases at J, leaving 10 bases unmatched. CDR3 loop: CASSASSGTSGTEQFF. CDR3 in DNA: TGCGCCAGCAGCGCTTCTTCCGGGACTAGCGGGACTGAGCAGTTCTTC. Using reference TRBV5-1 and TRBJ2-1 for the parts outside the CDR3, the full variable domain is KAGVTQTPRYLIKTRGQQVTLSCSPISGHRSVSWYQQTPGQGLQFLFEYFSETQRNKGNFPGRFSGRQFSNSRSEMNVSTLELGDSALYLCASSASSGTSGTEQFFGPGTRLTVL.

The genes are TRBV11-3 and TRBJ2-1, with a possible D match to TRBD1 (5 bases). Trimming took off 0 bases at V and 8 bases at J, with 11 bases between the two ends. In germline, CDR1 is SGHNT, CDR2 YENEEA. The CDR3 runs 14 residues. The CDR3 sequence: CASSLDHRGDEQFF. CDR3 nucleotides: TGTGCCAGCAGCTTAGATCATAGGGGCGATGAGCAGTTCTTC. The full variable domain, its missing parts supplied by reference TRBV11-3 and TRBJ2-1, is EAGVVQSPRYKIIEKKQPVAFWCNPISGHNTLYWYLQNLGQGPELLIRYENEEAVDDSQLPKDRFSAERLKGVDSTLKIQPAELGDSAVYLCASSLDHRGDEQFFGPGTRLTVL.

The chain carries TRBV2 and TRBJ1-5; 7 bases are a match to TRBD1. This CDR3 contains 14 residues. CDR1 and CDR2 (germline): SNHLY, FYNNEI. The V gene end was trimmed by 7 bases and the J gene end by 4 bases; junction bases not matched to a gene: 7. The CDR3 region is CASTGQVQNQPQHF. The CDR3, as DNA: TGTGCCAGCACCGGACAGGTTCAAAATCAGCCCCAGCATTTT. Based on the CDR3 plus reference TRBV2 and TRBJ1-5, the full variable domain is EPEVTQTPSHQVTQMGQEVILRCVPISNHLYFYWYRQILGQKVEFLVSFYNNEISEKSEIFDDQFSVERPDGSNFTLKIRSTKLEDSAMYFCASTGQVQNQPQHFGDGTRLSIL.

This clone was seen a handful of times. The V and J genes are TRBV7-3 and TRBJ2-6, with D unresolved. Germline CDR1 SGHTA, CDR2 FQGTGA. V was pared by 4 bases and J by 0 bases, with 7 bases between. The CDR3 contains 15 residues. The CDR3: CASSSRISGANVLTF. The CDR3 nucleotides are TGTGCCAGCAGCTCCCGTATCTCTGGGGCCAACGTCCTGACTTTC. Drawing the rest from reference TRBV7-3 and TRBJ2-6, the complete variable domain is GAGVSQTPSNKVTEKGKYVELRCDPISGHTALYWYRQSLGQGPEFLIYFQGTGAADDSGLPNDRFFAVRPEGSVSTLKIQRTERGDSAVYLCASSSRISGANVLTFGAGSRLTVL.

The chain uses TRBV9 and TRBJ2-7; TRBD1 might be the D (7 bases). V was trimmed by 4 bases and J by 7 bases, leaving 9 bases between them. This CDR3 has 11 residues. Looked up from germline, CDR1 is SGDLS and CDR2 is YYNGEE. This CDR3 reads CASSPGGEQYF. In DNA form, the CDR3 reads TGTGCCAGCAGCCCAGGGGGGGAGCAGTACTTC.

The chain is built from TRBV28 and TRBJ2-4, with D possibly being TRBD1 (6 bases). V lost 5 bases and J lost 4, with 15 bases in between. Germline V gives CDR1 MDHEN, CDR2 SYDVKM. This CDR3 is 15 amino acids long. CDR3 amino acids: CASSGWGHAKNIQYF. As DNA, the CDR3 is TGTGCCAGCAGTGGATGGGGACATGCGAAAAACATTCAGTACTTC.

V and J are TRBV7-6 and TRBJ2-3; 8 bases are shared with TRBD2. This CDR3 region has 18 residues. J was trimmed by 0 bases and V by 5 bases; bases with no gene match: 13. Germline-derived CDR1 and CDR2 are SGHVS and FNYEAQ. CDR3 loop: CASSKLGPSGLSTDTQYF. In DNA form, the CDR3 reads TGTGCCAGCAGCAAGTTGGGGCCTAGCGGGCTGAGCACAGATACGCAGTATTTT.

The chain employs TRBV4-3 and TRBJ2-6; D is unclear. V was shortened by 3 bases and J by 9 bases, with 9 bases between the two germline ends. Germline lookup yields CDR1 LGHNA and CDR2 YSLEER. The CDR3 sequence is 13 residues long. CDR3 nucleotide sequence: TGCGCCAGCAGCCAGGAACCGGGCAACGTCCTGACTTTC. This gives the protein CASSQEPGNVLTF.

The chain employs TRBV5-1 and TRBJ2-5; 10 positions match TRBD1. CDR3 length equals 17 residues. The V gene's germline CDR1 is SGHRS and CDR2 YFSETQ. V lost 5 bases and J lost 4; bases outside the gene matches: 14. The CDR3 loop is CASRTGTGARGGETQYF. The CDR3 DNA sequence: TGCGCCAGCAGGACCGGGACAGGGGCTCGCGGGGGAGAGACCCAGTACTTC.

The rearrangement links TRBV2 to TRBJ1-2; tentative D call: TRBD1 (5 bases). The V end was cut by 7 bases, the J end by 9 bases, with 15 bases between. The CDR3 contains 12 residues. The germline V gene encodes CDR1 SNHLY and CDR2 FYNNEI. DNA of the CDR3: TGTGCCAGCATCGCAGTGGGGGGTAGCTACACCTTC. This gives the protein CASIAVGGSYTF.

This clone was seen just once. The V gene is TRBV9, the J gene TRBJ2-3, with D tentatively TRBD2 (6 bases). The V and J ends lost 5 bases and 6 bases respectively, with 13 bases between them. Germline-derived CDR1 and CDR2 are SGDLS and YYNGEE. The CDR3 sequence is 13 residues long. The CDR3 DNA is TGTGCCAGCAGGGGGACTCTGGGGGATACGCAGTATTTT. Amino acids: CASRGTLGDTQYF.

The genes are TRBV2 and TRBJ1-6; no clear D gene. The CDR3 length is 14 residues. CDR1 is SNHLY and CDR2 is FYNNEI in the germline V gene. V shed 7 bases and J shed 6 bases, with 13 bases lying between them. The CDR3, as DNA: TGTGCCAGCAATCGTGTGGAGAGTAATTCACCCCTCCACTTT. It encodes CASNRVESNSPLHF.

A word on this clone: Other DNA sequences in this sample translate to the same CDR3. The CDR3 DNA reads as TGTGCCAGTAGTAAAGGACAGGGTAACACTGAAGCTTTCTTT. Encoded protein: CASSKGQGNTEAFF. V is TRBV19 and J is TRBJ1-1, with TRBD1 identical over 8 bases. CDR1 and CDR2 (germline): LNHDA, SQIVND (reference sequence). This CDR3 contains 14 residues. The V segment lost 4 bases and the J segment 2 bases; nucleotides outside the gene matches: 3.

The J gene is TRBJ2-7, the V gene TRBV2; 7 bases align to TRBD2. Germline V gives CDR1 SNHLY, CDR2 FYNNEI. The CDR3 runs 13 residues. The junction had 4 bases not matched to a gene; V was cut back by 7 bases and J by 1 base. The DNA for the CDR3 is TGTGCCAGCATGGGAGGGGCGTCCTACGAGCAGTACTTC. Its protein product is CASMGGASYEQYF.

The V gene is TRBV3-1 (or the pseudogene TRBV3-2), the J gene TRBJ2-3; 9 nucleotides match TRBD2. The CDR3 length is 17 residues. With 3 bases clipped from V and 0 bases from J, the junction kept 7 bases outside the gene matches. Germline V gene sequence: CDR1 LGHDT, CDR2 YNNKEL (reference sequence). The chain's CDR3 is CASSHLGLAGSTDTQYF. The CDR3, as DNA: TGTGCCAGCAGCCATCTCGGGCTAGCGGGGAGCACAGATACGCAGTATTTT.

This sequence joins TRBV12-3 or TRBV12-4 and TRBJ2-7, with TRBD1 as a possible D gene (6 bases). The CDR3 sequence is 13 residues long. V lost 4 bases and J lost 4, with 11 bases in between. In nucleotides, the CDR3 is TGTGCCAGCAGTTCTCCAGGGGAGTACGAGCAGTACTTC. Amino acids: CASSSPGEYEQYF.

The V and J genes are TRBV7-9 and TRBJ2-2; D remains unclear. Germline V CDR1 and CDR2: SEHNR, FQNEAQ (reference sequence). The V end lost 4 bases, the J end lost 8 bases, and 8 bases lay between the germline ends. This CDR3 is 12 amino acids long. This chain's CDR3 is CASSSVLGELFF. The CDR3, as DNA: TGTGCCAGCAGCTCGGTTCTAGGGGAGCTGTTTTTT.

The chain has TRBV7-8 and TRBJ2-1, with TRBD2 identical over 11 bases. Trimming cost V 2 bases and J 2 bases; bases outside gene matches: 14. The CDR3 length is 20 residues. Germline V gives CDR1 SGHVS, CDR2 FQNEAQ. CDR3 sequence reads: CASSLSWVPGLAATYNEQFF. The CDR3 bases are TGTGCCAGCAGCTTATCCTGGGTCCCGGGACTAGCGGCGACCTACAATGAGCAGTTCTTC.

The V call is TRBV28, the J call TRBJ2-7, with TRBD1 as a possible D gene (5 bases). V was pared by 3 bases and J by 6 bases, with 15 bases between. The CDR3 spans 14 residues. Germline CDR1 reads MDHEN; CDR2 reads SYDVKM. CDR3 bases: TGTGCCAGCAGTTTCCCCAGGGAATCTCTCGAGCAGTACTTC. It specifies CASSFPRESLEQYF.

The CDR3 loop reads CASSSAGQETQYF. CDR3 coding DNA: TGTGCCAGCAGCTCGGCAGGGCAAGAGACCCAGTACTTC. The genes are TRBV7-9 and TRBJ2-5; D perhaps matches TRBD1 (5 bases). V shed 4 bases and J shed 2 bases, with 8 bases lying between them. The length of the CDR3 is 13 residues. The germline V gene has CDR1 SEHNR and CDR2 FQNEAQ (reference sequence). The full variable domain, completed using reference TRBV7-9 and TRBJ2-5, is DTGVSQNPRHKITKRGQNVTFRCDPISEHNRLYWYRQTLGQGPEFLTYFQNEAQLEKSRLLSDRFSAERPKGSFSTLEIQRTEQGDSAMYLCASSSAGQETQYFGPGTRLLVL.

The chain is built from TRBV7-9 and TRBJ1-2, with a tentative D call TRBD1 (5 bases). CDR1 and CDR2 from the germline V gene are SEHNR and FQNEAQ (reference sequence). V was clipped by 4 bases and J by 6 bases, with 18 bases between them. CDR3 length: 15 amino acids. The DNA for the CDR3 is TGTGCCAGCAGCTCCCCGGGCCTGACAGAGGATGGCTACACCTTC. Encoded protein: CASSSPGLTEDGYTF.

The chain couples TRBV19 to TRBJ2-2; 8 bases map to TRBD2. This CDR3 contains 15 residues. The junction had 7 bases not matched to a gene; V was cut back by 3 bases and J by 7 bases. Germline assignment: CDR1 LNHDA and CDR2 SQIVND (reference sequence). The CDR3 protein is CASSILSGIDGELFF. The CDR3 DNA reads TGTGCCAGTAGTATTCTTAGCGGGATTGACGGGGAGCTGTTTTTT.

This clone appeared once. The V and J genes are TRBV18 and TRBJ1-6; tentative D call: TRBD1 (6 bases). V dropped 4 bases and J dropped 8 bases, with 15 bases sitting between them. CDR3 length: 15 amino acids. Germline V gene sequence: CDR1 KGHSH, CDR2 LQKENI. CDR3: CASSLRTGGDSPLHF. CDR3 coding DNA: TGTGCCAGCTCACTACGGACTGGGGGCGATTCACCCCTCCACTTT.